These T cell receptor beta chains were read from a single sample in a study of response to subunit inactivated influenza vaccine. TCRdb redid the calling of the RT-PCR reads with MiXCR, one entry per CDR3 protein. This sample has 700,000 to 800,000 distinct CDR3 sequences; around 18% occur once, and the top ten carry approximately 11%. Specimen: PBMCs from blood, collected about 5 days after vaccination. These receptors all stem from a man aged 50 to 60 who received an inactivated influenza vaccine. CDR3s include the opening cysteine and the closing phenylalanine or tryptophan. The D gene is left open where the match is weak. Size is stated for part of the rows, as once, few or many counts, or as a class when the clone is expanded.

few	15	.	TRBJ2-7	TRBV7-9	CASSDRGVLAYEQYF	TGTGCCAGCAGCGATAGGGGAGTCCTGGCCTACGAGCAGTACTTC
.	14	.	TRBJ2-5	TRBV6-1	CASSDAPVRETQYF	TGTGCCAGCAGTGATGCTCCAGTCCGGGAGACCCAGTACTTC
few	16	.	TRBJ2-7	TRBV5-1	CASSRELASLTYEQYF	TGCGCCAGCAGCCGGGAGCTAGCTTCGCTCACCTACGAGCAGTACTTC
few	12	.	TRBJ2-7	TRBV20-1	CSARGRVYEQYF	TGCAGTGCTAGAGGCAGGGTCTACGAGCAGTACTTC
.	17	.	TRBJ2-7	TRBV5-1	CASSLYFPTEPGYEQYF	TGCGCCAGCAGCCTCTATTTTCCGACGGAGCCTGGGTACGAGCAGTACTTC
many	15	.	TRBJ2-7	TRBV28	CASSLFPQGRGEQYF	TGTGCCAGCAGTTTATTCCCCCAGGGTAGAGGCGAGCAGTACTTC
.	13	.	TRBJ2-1	TRBV20-1	CSAPRGSGNEQFF	TGCAGTGCCCCTCGGGGGAGTGGGAATGAGCAGTTCTTC
few	14	.	TRBJ2-7	TRBV12-3/TRBV12-4	CASSLRARSYEQYF	TGTGCCAGCAGTTTAAGGGCCCGTTCCTACGAGCAGTACTTC
few	13	TRBD1	TRBJ1-1	TRBV6-5	CASSYANRGSAFF	TGTGCCAGCAGTTACGCCAACAGGGGCTCAGCTTTCTTT
.	12	.	TRBJ1-2	TRBV29-1	CSVERQNYGYTF	TGCAGCGTTGAAAGACAGAACTATGGCTACACCTTC
.	12	.	TRBJ1-1	TRBV28	CASSWLKGEAFF	TGTGCCAGCAGTTGGTTGAAGGGCGAAGCTTTCTTT
.	17	.	TRBJ2-2	TRBV6-1	CASSITILTTNTGELFF	TGTGCCAGCTCCATTACGATTCTTACTACGAACACCGGGGAGCTGTTTTTT
.	15	TRBD1	TRBJ2-7	TRBV12-3/TRBV12-4	CANSPDREGAYEQYF	TGTGCCAACAGTCCAGACAGGGAAGGGGCCTACGAGCAGTACTTC
many	14	.	TRBJ2-1	TRBV4-3	CASSPLGTYNEQFF	TGCGCCAGCAGCCCACTGGGGACCTACAATGAGCAGTTCTTC
.	14	.	TRBJ2-2	TRBV12-3/TRBV12-4	CATRPDKTTGELFF	TGTGCCACCCGTCCGGACAAGACGACCGGGGAGCTGTTTTTT
.	16	TRBD1	TRBJ2-7	TRBV3-1	CASSQDFGTGLYEQYF	TGTGCCAGCAGCCAAGATTTCGGGACAGGGCTTTACGAGCAGTACTTC
.	15	TRBD2	TRBJ2-1	TRBV6-1	CASSDSGGAFNEQFF	TGTGCCAGCAGTGATAGCGGGGGGGCCTTCAATGAGCAGTTCTTC
.	14	.	TRBJ2-3	TRBV12-3/TRBV12-4	CASTSGSRPDTQYF	TGTGCCAGCACTTCGGGTAGTAGGCCAGATACGCAGTATTTT
.	14	.	TRBJ2-7	TRBV27	CASSPSINSYEQYF	TGTGCCAGCAGTCCCTCGATAAACTCCTACGAGCAGTACTTC
few	17	.	TRBJ2-5	TRBV6-5	CASSYSGSTTGQETQYF	TGTGCCAGCAGTTACTCGGGGAGCACCACGGGTCAAGAGACCCAGTACTTC
many	16	.	TRBJ2-5	TRBV7-2	CASSPGFSGLGETQYF	TGTGCCAGCAGCCCTGGATTTTCGGGGCTTGGGGAGACCCAGTACTTC
many	14	.	TRBJ2-5	TRBV29-1	CSVGGRTQKETQYF	TGCAGCGTTGGGGGTCGGACACAGAAAGAGACCCAGTACTTC
.	15	.	TRBJ2-2	TRBV6-5	CASSYGGTNTGELFF	TGTGCCAGCAGTTACGGGGGGACGAACACCGGGGAGCTGTTTTTT
few	16	.	TRBJ2-3	TRBV5-1	CASSFRGFTRADTQYF	TGCGCCAGCAGCTTCCGGGGCTTTACGAGGGCAGATACGCAGTATTTT
few	20	.	TRBJ1-5	TRBV6-2/TRBV6-3	CASSYSPGWGHRASNQPQHF	TGTGCCAGCAGTTACTCCCCTGGTTGGGGGCACAGGGCTAGCAATCAGCCCCAGCATTTT
few	15	.	TRBJ2-5	TRBV5-1	CASNSGGGGQETQYF	TGCGCCAGCAACAGTGGGGGAGGCGGCCAAGAGACCCAGTACTTC
.	16	.	TRBJ2-1	TRBV11-1	CASSLEVRASGPEQFF	TGTGCCAGCAGCTTAGAAGTACGGGCTTCAGGGCCTGAGCAGTTCTTC
.	14	.	TRBJ1-2	TRBV28	CASTPNEEGYGYTF	TGTGCCAGCACCCCCAATGAGGAGGGCTATGGCTACACCTTC
few	16	TRBD2	TRBJ2-3	TRBV7-9	CASSSREAPSTDTQYF	TGTGCCAGCAGTTCCCGGGAGGCCCCTAGCACAGATACGCAGTATTTT
.	16	.	TRBJ2-2	TRBV24-1	CATSPLTGRDTGELFF	TGTGCCACCAGCCCACTGACAGGGAGGGACACCGGGGAGCTGTTTTTT
.	15	TRBD1	TRBJ2-5	TRBV24-1	CATSDARDRQETQYF	TGTGCCACCAGTGATGCCCGGGACAGACAAGAGACCCAGTACTTC
many	14	.	TRBJ1-5	TRBV4-1	CASSQVGLNQPQHF	TGCGCCAGCAGCCAAGTTGGCCTCAATCAGCCCCAGCATTTT
.	15	.	TRBJ2-4	TRBV12-3/TRBV12-4	CASSPLSLAKNIQYF	TGTGCCAGCAGTCCTCTCAGCTTAGCCAAAAACATTCAGTACTTC
few	17	TRBD2	TRBJ2-1	TRBV5-1	CASSLAESGRAHNEQFF	TGCGCCAGCAGCTTGGCCGAAAGCGGGAGGGCCCACAATGAGCAGTTCTTC
.	12	.	TRBJ2-1	TRBV29-1	CSALRGSNEQFF	TGCAGCGCGCTCCGGGGCTCCAATGAGCAGTTCTTC
.	14	.	TRBJ2-7	TRBV4-2	CASSQDIGTYEQYF	TGTGCCAGCAGCCAAGATATAGGTACCTACGAGCAGTACTTC
.	15	TRBD1	TRBJ1-4	TRBV15	CATGRTGATNEKLFF	TGTGCCACCGGTCGGACAGGGGCGACTAATGAAAAACTGTTTTTT
.	16	TRBD2	TRBJ2-1	TRBV10-3	CAISERGTSASNEQFF	TGTGCCATCAGTGAACGGGGGACTAGCGCCAGCAATGAGCAGTTCTTC
.	15	TRBD1	TRBJ1-5	TRBV4-3	CASSRVQGSNQPQHF	TGCGCCAGCAGCCGTGTACAGGGGAGCAATCAGCCCCAGCATTTT
.	12	.	TRBJ2-7	TRBV28	CASRQTADEQYF	TGTGCCAGCAGACAAACAGCGGACGAGCAGTACTTC
few	13	.	TRBJ1-2	TRBV20-1	CSPHKDRNYGYTF	TGCAGTCCCCATAAAGACAGGAACTATGGCTACACCTTC
.	15	.	TRBJ2-3	TRBV7-2	CASSTSGPRTDTQYF	TGTGCCAGCAGTACGAGCGGGCCACGCACAGATACGCAGTATTTT
few	12	TRBD2	TRBJ2-7	TRBV28	CSSQGGLDEQYF	TGCTCGAGCCAGGGAGGGTTGGACGAGCAGTACTTC
many	15	.	TRBJ2-7	TRBV7-2	CASSLGVGELYEQYF	TGTGCCAGCAGCTTAGGGGTTGGAGAATTGTACGAGCAGTACTTC
.	15	.	TRBJ2-3	TRBV7-2	CASSLRDKLPDTQYF	TGTGCCAGCAGCCTCCGGGACAAGCTTCCAGATACGCAGTATTTT
.	14	TRBD2	TRBJ2-3	TRBV20-1	CSATTSGNTDTQYF	TGCAGTGCTACGACTAGCGGGAACACAGATACGCAGTATTTT
many	13	TRBD2	TRBJ2-1	TRBV5-1	CASSFSREGQEFF	TGCGCCAGCAGCTTCTCGCGGGAGGGCCAAGAGTTCTTC
few	13	.	TRBJ2-5	TRBV15	CATSRGGLETQYF	TGTGCCACCAGCAGGGGTGGTCTGGAGACCCAGTACTTC